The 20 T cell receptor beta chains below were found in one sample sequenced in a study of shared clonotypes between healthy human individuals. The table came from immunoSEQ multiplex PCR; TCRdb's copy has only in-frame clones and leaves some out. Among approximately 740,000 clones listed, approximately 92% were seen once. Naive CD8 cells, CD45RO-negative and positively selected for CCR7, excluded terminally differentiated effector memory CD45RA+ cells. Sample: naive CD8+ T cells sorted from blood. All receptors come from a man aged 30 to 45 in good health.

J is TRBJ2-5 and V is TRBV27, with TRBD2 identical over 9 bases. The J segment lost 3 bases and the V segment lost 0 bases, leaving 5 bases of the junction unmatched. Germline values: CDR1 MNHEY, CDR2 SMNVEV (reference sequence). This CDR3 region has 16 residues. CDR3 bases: TGTGCCAGCAGTTTATCACCTAGCGGGATGAAAGAGACCCAGTACTTC. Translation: CASSLSPSGMKETQYF.

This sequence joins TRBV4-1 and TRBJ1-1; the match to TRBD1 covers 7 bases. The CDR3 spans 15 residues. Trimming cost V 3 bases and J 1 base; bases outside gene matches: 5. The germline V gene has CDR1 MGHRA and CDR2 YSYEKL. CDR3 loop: CASSHRTGKNTEAFF. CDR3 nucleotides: TGCGCCAGCAGCCACCGGACAGGAAAGAACACTGAAGCTTTCTTT.

For the CDR3, the DNA is TGTGCCAGCAGCTTAATCCGGACTAGCGGGAGTAATGAGCAGTTCTTC. Protein: CASSLIRTSGSNEQFF. The chain recombines TRBV7-9 with TRBJ2-1, with 13 bases that match TRBD2. Germline V gene lookup returns CDR1 SEHNR and CDR2 FQNEAQ (reference sequence). V trimming: 2 bases; J trimming: 7 bases; junction bases outside the gene matches: 5. The CDR3 has 16 amino acids.

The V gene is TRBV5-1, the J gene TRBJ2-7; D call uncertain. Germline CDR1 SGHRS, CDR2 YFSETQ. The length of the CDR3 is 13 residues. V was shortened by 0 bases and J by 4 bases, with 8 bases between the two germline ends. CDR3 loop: CASSLASEYEQYF. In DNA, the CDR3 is TGCGCCAGCAGCTTGGCTTCCGAATACGAGCAGTACTTC. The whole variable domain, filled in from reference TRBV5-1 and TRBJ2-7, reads KAGVTQTPRYLIKTRGQQVTLSCSPISGHRSVSWYQQTPGQGLQFLFEYFSETQRNKGNFPGRFSGRQFSNSRSEMNVSTLELGDSALYLCASSLASEYEQYFGPGTRLTVT.

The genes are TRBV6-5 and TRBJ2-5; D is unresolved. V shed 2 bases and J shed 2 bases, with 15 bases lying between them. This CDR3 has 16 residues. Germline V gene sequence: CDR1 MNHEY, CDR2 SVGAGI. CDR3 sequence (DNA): TGTGCCAGCAGTTACATGGGATGGCAAACACAAGAGACCCAGTACTTC. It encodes CASSYMGWQTQETQYF.

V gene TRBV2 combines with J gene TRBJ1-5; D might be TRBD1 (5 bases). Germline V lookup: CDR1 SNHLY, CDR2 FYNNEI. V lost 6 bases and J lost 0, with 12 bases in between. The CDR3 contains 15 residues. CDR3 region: CASRVATVSNQPQHF. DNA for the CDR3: TGTGCCAGCAGAGTGGCGACAGTTAGCAATCAGCCCCAGCATTTT.

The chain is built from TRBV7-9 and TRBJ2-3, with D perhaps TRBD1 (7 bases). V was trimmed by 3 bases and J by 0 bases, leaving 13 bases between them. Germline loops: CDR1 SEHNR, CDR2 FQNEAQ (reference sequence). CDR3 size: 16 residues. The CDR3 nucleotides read TGTGCCAGCAGCTTTAGGAGGGGGCCTAGCACAGATACGCAGTATTTT. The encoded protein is CASSFRRGPSTDTQYF.

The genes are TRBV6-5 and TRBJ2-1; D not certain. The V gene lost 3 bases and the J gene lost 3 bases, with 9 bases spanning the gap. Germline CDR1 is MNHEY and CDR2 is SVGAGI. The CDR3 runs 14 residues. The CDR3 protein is CASSYPGYYNEQFF. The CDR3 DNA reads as TGTGCCAGCAGTTATCCAGGATACTACAATGAGCAGTTCTTC.

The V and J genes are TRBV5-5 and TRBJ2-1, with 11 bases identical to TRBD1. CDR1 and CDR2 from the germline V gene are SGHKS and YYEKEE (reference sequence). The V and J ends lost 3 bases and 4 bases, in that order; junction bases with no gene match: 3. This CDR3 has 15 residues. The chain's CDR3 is CASSWRDRGYNEQFF. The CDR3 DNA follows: TGTGCCAGCAGCTGGAGGGACAGGGGGTACAATGAGCAGTTCTTC.

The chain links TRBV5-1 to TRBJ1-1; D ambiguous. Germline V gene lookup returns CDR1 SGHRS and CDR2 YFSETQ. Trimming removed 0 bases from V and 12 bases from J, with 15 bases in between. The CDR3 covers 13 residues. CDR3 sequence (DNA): TGCGCCAGCAGCTTGGCCGTAGCCCTCGATCCTTTCTTT. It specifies CASSLAVALDPFF.

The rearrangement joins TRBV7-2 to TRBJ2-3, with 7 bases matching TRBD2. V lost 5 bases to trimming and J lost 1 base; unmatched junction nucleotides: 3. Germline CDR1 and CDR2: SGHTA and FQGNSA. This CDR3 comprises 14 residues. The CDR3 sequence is CASSGLAGTDTQYF. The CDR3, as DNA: TGTGCCAGCAGCGGGCTAGCGGGCACAGATACGCAGTATTTT.

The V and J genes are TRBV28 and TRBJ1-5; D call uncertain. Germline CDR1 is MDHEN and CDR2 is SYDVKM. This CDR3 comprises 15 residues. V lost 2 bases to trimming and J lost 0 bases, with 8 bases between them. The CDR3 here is CASSLQLYSNQPQHF. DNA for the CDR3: TGTGCCAGCAGTTTACAACTCTATAGCAATCAGCCCCAGCATTTT.

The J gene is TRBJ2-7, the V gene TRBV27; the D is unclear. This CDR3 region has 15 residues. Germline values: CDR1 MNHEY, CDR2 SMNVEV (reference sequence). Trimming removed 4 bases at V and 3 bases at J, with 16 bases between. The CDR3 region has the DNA TGTGCCAGCAGTTCCCTCTCTAAGTTTTTCTACGAGCAGTACTTC. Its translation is CASSSLSKFFYEQYF.

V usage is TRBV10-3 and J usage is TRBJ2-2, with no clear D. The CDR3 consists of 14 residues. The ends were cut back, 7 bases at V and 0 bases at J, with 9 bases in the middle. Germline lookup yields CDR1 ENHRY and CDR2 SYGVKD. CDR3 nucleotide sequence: TGTGCCATCATGACTGAAACGAACACCGGGGAGCTGTTTTTT. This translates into CAIMTETNTGELFF.

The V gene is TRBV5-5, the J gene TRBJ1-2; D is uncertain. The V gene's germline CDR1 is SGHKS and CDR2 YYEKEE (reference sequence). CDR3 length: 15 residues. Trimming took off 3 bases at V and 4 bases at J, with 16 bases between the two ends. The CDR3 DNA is TGTGCCAGCAGCTCCCCGACACAAACCGTCTATGGCTACACCTTC. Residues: CASSSPTQTVYGYTF.

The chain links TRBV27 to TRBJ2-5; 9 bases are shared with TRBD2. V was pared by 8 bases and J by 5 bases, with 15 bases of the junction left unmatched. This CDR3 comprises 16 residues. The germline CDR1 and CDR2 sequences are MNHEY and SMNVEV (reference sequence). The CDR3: CASAPMTSGTVETQYF. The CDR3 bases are TGTGCCAGCGCGCCCATGACTAGCGGTACTGTGGAGACCCAGTACTTC.

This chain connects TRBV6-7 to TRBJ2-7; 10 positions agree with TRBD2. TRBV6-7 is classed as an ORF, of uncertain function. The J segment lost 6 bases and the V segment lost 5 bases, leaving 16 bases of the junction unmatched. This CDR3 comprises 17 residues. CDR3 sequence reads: CASSNSGRDSNSGEQYF. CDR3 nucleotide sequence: TGTGCCAGCAGTAACAGCGGGAGGGATTCGAATAGTGGCGAGCAGTACTTC.

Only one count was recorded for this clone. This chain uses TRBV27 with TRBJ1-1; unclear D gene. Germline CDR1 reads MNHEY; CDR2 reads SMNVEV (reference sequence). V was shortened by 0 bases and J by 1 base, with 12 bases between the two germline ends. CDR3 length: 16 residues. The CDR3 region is CASSLSALVPNTEAFF. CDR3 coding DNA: TGTGCCAGCAGTTTATCGGCCCTTGTGCCGAACACTGAAGCTTTCTTT.

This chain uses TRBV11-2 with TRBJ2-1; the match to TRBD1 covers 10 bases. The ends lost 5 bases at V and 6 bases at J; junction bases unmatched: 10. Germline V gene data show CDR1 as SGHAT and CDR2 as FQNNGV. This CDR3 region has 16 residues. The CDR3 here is CASSDPVRDRGNEQFF. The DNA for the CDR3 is TGTGCCAGCAGCGACCCGGTCCGGGACAGGGGCAATGAGCAGTTCTTC.

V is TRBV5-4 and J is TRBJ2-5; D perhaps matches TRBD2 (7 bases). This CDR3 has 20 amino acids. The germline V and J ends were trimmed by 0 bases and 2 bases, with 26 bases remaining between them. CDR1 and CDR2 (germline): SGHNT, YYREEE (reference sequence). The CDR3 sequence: CASSLDTPGAPAGVQETQYF. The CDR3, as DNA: TGTGCCAGCAGCTTGGACACCCCAGGGGCCCCCGCGGGGGTACAAGAGACCCAGTACTTC.